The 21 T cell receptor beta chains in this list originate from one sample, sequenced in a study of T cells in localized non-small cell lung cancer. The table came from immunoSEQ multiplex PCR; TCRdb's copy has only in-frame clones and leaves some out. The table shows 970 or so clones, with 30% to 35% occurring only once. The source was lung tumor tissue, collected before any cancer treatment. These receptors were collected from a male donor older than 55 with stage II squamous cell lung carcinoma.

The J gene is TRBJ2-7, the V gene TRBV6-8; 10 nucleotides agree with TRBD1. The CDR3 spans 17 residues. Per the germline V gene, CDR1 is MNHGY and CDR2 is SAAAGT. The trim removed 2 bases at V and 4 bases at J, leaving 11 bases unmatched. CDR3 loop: CASSYRGPGQGIYEQYF. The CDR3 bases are TGTGCCAGCAGTTACAGGGGGCCGGGACAGGGGATATACGAGCAGTACTTC.

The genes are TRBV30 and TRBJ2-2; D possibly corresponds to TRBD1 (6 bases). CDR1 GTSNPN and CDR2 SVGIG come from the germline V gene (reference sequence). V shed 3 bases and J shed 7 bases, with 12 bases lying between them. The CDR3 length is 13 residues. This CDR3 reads CAWSGRGYGELFF. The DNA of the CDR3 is TGTGCCTGGAGCGGCAGGGGTTACGGGGAGCTGTTTTTT. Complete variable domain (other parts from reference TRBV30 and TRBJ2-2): SQTIHQWPATLVQPVGSPLSLECTVEGTSNPNLYWYRQAAGRGLQLLFYSVGIGQISSEVPQNLSASRPQDRQFILSSKKLLLSDSGFYLCAWSGRGYGELFFGEGSRLTVL.

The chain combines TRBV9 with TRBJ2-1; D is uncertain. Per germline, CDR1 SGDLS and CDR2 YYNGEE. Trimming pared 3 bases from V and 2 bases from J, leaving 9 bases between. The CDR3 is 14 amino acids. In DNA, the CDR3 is TGTGCCAGCAGCGGAGACCTTACCTACAATGAGCAGTTCTTC. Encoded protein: CASSGDLTYNEQFF.

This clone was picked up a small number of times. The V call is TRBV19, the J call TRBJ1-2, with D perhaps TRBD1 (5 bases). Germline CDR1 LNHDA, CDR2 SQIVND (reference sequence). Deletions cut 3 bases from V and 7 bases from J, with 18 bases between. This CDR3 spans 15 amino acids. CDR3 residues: CASSMSLISGLGYTF. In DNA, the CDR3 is TGTGCCAGTAGTATGAGTTTGATTTCAGGGCTTGGCTACACCTTC.

CDR3 amino acids: CASSQEGQRTDTQYF. Written as DNA, the CDR3 is TGCGCCAGCAGCCAAGAGGGACAGCGCACAGATACGCAGTATTTT. The chain is built from TRBV23-1 and TRBJ2-3; 7 positions agree with TRBD1. TRBV23-1 is reported as an ORF; its role is uncertain. V shed 6 bases, J shed 1 base, and the junction held 7 bases outside the gene matches. The CDR3 contains 15 residues.

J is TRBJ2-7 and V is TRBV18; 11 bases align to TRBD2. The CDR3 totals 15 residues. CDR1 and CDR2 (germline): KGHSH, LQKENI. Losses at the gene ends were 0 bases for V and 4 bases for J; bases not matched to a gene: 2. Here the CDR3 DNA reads TGTGCCAGCTCACCACCGGGACTAGCGGTTTACGAGCAGTACTTC. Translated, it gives CASSPPGLAVYEQYF.

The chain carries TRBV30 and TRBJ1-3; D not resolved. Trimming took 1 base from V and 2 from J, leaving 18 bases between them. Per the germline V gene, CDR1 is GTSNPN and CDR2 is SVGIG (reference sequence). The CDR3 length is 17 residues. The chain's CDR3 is CAWSGSRFFSTGNTIYF. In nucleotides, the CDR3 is TGTGCCTGGAGTGGTTCTAGATTCTTTTCAACTGGAAACACCATATATTTT.

This CDR3 is CTSILQGTLGNQPQHF. The CDR3 DNA sequence: TGCACCAGCATCCTACAGGGGACCCTCGGCAATCAGCCCCAGCATTTT. This chain uses TRBV1 with TRBJ1-5; TRBD1 reflects the table's D call only, with no check against the DNA. TRBV1 is an annotated pseudogene. The CDR3 is 16 residues long.

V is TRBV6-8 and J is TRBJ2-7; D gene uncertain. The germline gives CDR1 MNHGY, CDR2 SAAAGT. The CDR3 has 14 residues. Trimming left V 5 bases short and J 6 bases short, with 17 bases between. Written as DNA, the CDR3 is TGTGCCAGCAGTGATCGGCCAGTAAATGGCGAGCAGTACTTC. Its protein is CASSDRPVNGEQYF.

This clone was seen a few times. In nucleotides, the CDR3 is TGTGCCAGCAGTTATCAGGGTAGACTATCTGGAAACACCATATATTTT. Translated, it gives CASSYQGRLSGNTIYF. This chain connects TRBV6-8 to TRBJ1-3; TRBD1 might be the D (5 bases). CDR3 size: 16 residues. V gave up 3 bases and J gave up 1 base, with 13 bases separating them. Germline V gives CDR1 MNHGY, CDR2 SAAAGT.

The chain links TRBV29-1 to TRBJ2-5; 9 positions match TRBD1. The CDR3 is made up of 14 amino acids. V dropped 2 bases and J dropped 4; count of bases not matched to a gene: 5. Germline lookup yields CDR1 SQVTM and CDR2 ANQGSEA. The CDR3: CSVESYRGLETQYF. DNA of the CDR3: TGCAGCGTTGAATCCTACAGGGGGCTAGAGACCCAGTACTTC.

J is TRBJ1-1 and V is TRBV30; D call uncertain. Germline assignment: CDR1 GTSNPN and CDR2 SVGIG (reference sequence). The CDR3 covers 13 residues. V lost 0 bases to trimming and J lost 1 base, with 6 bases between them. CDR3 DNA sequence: TGTGCCTGGAGTGTACGGAAGAACACTGAAGCTTTCTTT. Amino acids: CAWSVRKNTEAFF.

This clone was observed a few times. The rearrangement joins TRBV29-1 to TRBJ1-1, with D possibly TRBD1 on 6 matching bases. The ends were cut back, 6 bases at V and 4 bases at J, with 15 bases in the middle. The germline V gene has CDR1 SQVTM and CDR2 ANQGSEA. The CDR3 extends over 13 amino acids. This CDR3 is CSVATGMGTEAFF. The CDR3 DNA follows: TGCAGCGTGGCGACAGGAATGGGCACTGAAGCTTTCTTT.

In DNA, the CDR3 is TGCAGCGTTGAACAGGGGACGGACAAACTGTTTTTT. It yields the protein CSVEQGTDKLFF. V usage is TRBV29-1 and J usage is TRBJ1-4, with D tentatively TRBD1 (6 bases). This CDR3 is built from 12 residues. V gave up 2 bases and J gave up 11 bases, with 12 bases separating them. Germline CDR1 SQVTM, CDR2 ANQGSEA.

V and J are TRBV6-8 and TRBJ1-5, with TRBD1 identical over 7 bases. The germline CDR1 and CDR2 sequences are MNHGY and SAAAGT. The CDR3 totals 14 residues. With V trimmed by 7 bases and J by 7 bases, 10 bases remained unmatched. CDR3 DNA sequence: TGTGCCAGCACCCCTACAGGGGACGTCCAGCCCCAGCATTTT. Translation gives CASTPTGDVQPQHF.

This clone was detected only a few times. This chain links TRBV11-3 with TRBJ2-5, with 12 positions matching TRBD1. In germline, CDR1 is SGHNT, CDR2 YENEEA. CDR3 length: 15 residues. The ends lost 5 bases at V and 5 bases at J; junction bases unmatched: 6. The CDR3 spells CASSGTGGSFETQYF. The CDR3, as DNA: TGTGCCAGCAGCGGGACAGGGGGCTCATTCGAGACCCAGTACTTC.

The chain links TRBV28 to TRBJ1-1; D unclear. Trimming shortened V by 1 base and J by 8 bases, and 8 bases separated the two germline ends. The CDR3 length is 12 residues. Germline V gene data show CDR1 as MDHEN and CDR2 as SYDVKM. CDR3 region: CASSLYWTEAFF. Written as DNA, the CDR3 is TGTGCCAGCAGTTTATATTGGACCGAAGCTTTCTTT.

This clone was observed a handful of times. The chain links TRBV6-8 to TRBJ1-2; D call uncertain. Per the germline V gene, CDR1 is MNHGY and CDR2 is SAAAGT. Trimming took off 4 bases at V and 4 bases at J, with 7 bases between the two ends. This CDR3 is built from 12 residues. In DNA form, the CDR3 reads TGTGCCAGCAGTTCCGGCGGCTATGGCTACACCTTC. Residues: CASSSGGYGYTF.

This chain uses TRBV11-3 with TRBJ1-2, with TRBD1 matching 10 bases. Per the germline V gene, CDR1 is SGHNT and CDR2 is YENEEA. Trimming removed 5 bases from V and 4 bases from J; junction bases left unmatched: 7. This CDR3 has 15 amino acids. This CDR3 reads CASSEDRGRSYGYTF. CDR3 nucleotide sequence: TGTGCCAGCAGCGAAGACAGGGGGCGCAGCTATGGCTACACCTTC.

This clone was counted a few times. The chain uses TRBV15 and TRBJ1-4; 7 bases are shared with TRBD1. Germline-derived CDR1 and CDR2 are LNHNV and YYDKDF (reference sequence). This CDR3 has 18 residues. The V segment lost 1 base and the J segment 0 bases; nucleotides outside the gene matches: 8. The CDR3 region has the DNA TGTGCCACCAGCAGAGTCTTGGGACAGTCGTCAACTAATGAAAAACTGTTTTTT. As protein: CATSRVLGQSSTNEKLFF.

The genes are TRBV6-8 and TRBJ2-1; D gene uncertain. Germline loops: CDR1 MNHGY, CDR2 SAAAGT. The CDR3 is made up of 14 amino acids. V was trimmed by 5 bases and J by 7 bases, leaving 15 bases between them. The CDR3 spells CASSLALLGNEQFF. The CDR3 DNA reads TGTGCCAGCAGTCTGGCACTCCTTGGGAATGAGCAGTTCTTC.